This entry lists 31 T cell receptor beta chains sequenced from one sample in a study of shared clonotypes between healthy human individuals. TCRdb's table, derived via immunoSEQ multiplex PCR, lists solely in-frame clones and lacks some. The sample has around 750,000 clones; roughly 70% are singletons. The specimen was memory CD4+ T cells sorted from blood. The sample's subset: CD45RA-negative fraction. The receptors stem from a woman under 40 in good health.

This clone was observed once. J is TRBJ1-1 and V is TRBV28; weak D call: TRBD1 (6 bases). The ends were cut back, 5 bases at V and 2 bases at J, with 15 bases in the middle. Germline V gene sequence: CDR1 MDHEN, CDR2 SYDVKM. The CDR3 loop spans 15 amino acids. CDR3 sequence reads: CASSPGDRSNTEAFF. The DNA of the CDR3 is TGTGCCAGCAGTCCGGGCGACAGGTCTAACACTGAAGCTTTCTTT.

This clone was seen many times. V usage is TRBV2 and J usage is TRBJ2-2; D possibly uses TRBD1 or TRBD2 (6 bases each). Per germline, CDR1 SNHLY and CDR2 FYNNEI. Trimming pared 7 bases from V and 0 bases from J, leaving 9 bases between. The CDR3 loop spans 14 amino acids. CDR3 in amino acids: CASKGGANTGELFF. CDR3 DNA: TGTGCCAGCAAGGGGGGCGCGAACACCGGGGAGCTGTTTTTT.

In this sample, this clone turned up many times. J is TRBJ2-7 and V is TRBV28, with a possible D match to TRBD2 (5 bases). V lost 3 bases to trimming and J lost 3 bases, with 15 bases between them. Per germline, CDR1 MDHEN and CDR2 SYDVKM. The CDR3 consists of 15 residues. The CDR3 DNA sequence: TGTGCCAGCAGTTTTCTCGCTAGCAGTAACTACGAGCAGTACTTC. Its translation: CASSFLASSNYEQYF.

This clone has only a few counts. The CDR3 loop reads CASSYPNGYEQYF. The CDR3 DNA reads as TGTGCCAGCAGTTACCCTAACGGGTACGAGCAGTACTTC. The rearrangement joins TRBV6-6 to TRBJ2-7; no clear D. Looked up from germline, CDR1 is MNHNY and CDR2 is SVGAGI (reference sequence). With 2 bases removed from V and 4 bases from J, the gap between germline ends came to 9 bases. The CDR3 has 13 amino acids.

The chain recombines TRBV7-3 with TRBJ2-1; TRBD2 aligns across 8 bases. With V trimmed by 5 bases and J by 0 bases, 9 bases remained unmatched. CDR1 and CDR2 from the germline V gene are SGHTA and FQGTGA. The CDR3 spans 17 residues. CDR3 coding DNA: TGTGCCAGCAGCCCCACGGGGGGGGCTAGCTCCTACAATGAGCAGTTCTTC. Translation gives CASSPTGGASSYNEQFF.

CDR3 DNA: TGTGCCAGCAGCGTTAGCCATCGGAGCTCCTACAATGAGCAGTTCTTC. Translation gives CASSVSHRSSYNEQFF. The rearrangement joins TRBV7-7 to TRBJ2-1, with unresolved D. With 5 bases removed from V and 0 bases from J, the gap between germline ends came to 14 bases. The CDR3 has 16 amino acids. Per germline, CDR1 SSHAT and CDR2 FNYEAQ (reference sequence).

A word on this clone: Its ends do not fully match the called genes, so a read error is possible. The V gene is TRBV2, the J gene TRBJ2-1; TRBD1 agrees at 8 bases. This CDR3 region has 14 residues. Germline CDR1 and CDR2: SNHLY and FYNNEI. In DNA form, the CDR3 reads TGTGCCAGCAGATCCGGGACAGGTTACAGTGAGCAGTTCTTC. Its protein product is CASRSGTGYSEQFF.

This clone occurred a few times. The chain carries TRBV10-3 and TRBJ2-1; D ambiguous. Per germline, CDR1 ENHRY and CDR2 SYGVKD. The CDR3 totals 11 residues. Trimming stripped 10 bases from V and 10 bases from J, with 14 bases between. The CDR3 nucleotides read TGTGCCAGCTCTATGATCTGCGAGCAGTTCTTC. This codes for CASSMICEQFF.

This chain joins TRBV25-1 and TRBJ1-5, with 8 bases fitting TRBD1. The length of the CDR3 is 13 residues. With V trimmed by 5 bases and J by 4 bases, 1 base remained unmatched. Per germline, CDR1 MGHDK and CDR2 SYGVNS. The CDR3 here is CASSQGANQPQHF. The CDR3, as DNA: TGTGCCAGCAGTCAGGGGGCTAATCAGCCCCAGCATTTT.

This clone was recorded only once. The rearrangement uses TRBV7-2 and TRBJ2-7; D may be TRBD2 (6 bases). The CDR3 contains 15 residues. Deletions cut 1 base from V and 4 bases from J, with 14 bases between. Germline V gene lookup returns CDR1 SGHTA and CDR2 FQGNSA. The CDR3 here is CASSLVISGAYEQYF. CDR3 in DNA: TGTGCCAGCAGCTTAGTAATTAGCGGTGCGTACGAGCAGTACTTC. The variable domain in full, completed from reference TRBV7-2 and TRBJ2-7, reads GAGVSQSPSNKVTEKGKDVELRCDPISGHTALYWYRQSLGQGLEFLIYFQGNSAPDKSGLPSDRFSAERTGGSVSTLTIQRTQQEDSAVYLCASSLVISGAYEQYFGPGTRLTVT.

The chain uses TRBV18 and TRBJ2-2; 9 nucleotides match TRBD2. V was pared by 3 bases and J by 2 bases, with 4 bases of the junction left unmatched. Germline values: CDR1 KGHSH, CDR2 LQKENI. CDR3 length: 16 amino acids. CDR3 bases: TGTGCCAGCTCACCCCGTAGCGGGAGAAACACCGGGGAGCTGTTTTTT. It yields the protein CASSPRSGRNTGELFF.

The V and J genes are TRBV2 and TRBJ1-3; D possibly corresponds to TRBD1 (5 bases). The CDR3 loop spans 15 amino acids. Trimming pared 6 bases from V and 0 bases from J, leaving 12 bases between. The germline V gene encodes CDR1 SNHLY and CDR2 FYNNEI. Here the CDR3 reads CASRAPGSSGNTIYF. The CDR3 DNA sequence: TGTGCCAGCAGGGCCCCAGGGAGCTCTGGAAACACCATATATTTT.

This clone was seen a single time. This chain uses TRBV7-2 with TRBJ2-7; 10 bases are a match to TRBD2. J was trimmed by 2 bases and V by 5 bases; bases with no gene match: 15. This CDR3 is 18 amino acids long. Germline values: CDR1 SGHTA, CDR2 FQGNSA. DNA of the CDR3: TGTGCCAGCAGCACAAGGGCTAGCGGGAGATCCATCCCCTACGAGCAGTACTTC. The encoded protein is CASSTRASGRSIPYEQYF.

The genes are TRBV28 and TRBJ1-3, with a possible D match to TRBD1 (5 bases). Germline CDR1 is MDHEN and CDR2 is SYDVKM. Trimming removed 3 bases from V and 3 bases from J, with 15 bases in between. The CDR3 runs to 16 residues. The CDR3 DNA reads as TGTGCCAGCAGTTTCGGGGGAGGGATGAGTGGAAACACCATATATTTT. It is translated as CASSFGGGMSGNTIYF. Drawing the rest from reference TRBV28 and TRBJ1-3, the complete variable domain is DVKVTQSSRYLVKRTGEKVFLECVQDMDHENMFWYRQDPGLGLRLIYFSYDVKMKEKGDIPEGYSVSREKKERFSLILESASTNQTSMYLCASSFGGGMSGNTIYFGEGSWLTVV.

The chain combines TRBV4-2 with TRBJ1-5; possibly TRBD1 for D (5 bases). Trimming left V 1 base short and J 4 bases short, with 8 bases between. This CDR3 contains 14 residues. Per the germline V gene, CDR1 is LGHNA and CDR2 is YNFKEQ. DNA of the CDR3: TGTGCCAGCAGCCAAGGCAGGGTTAATCAGCCCCAGCATTTT. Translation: CASSQGRVNQPQHF.

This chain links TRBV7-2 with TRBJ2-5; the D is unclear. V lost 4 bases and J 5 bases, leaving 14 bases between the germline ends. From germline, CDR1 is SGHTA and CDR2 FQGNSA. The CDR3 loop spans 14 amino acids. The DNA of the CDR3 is TGTGCCAGCAGCTCTAGTTTTGTCGGGGAGACCCAGTACTTC. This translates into CASSSSFVGETQYF.

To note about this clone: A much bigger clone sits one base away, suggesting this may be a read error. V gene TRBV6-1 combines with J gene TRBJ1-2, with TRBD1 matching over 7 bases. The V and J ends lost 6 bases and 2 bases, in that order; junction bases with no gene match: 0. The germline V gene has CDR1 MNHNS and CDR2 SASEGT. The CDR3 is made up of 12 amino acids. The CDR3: CASRGQNYGYTF. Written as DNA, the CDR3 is TGTGCCAGCAGGGGACAGAACTATGGCTACACCTTC.

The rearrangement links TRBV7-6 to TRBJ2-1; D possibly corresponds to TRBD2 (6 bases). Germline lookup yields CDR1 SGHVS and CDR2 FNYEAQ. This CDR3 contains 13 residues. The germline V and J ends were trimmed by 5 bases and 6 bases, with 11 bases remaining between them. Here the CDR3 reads CASSRTNRNEQFF. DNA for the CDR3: TGTGCCAGCAGCCGGACTAACCGCAATGAGCAGTTCTTC.

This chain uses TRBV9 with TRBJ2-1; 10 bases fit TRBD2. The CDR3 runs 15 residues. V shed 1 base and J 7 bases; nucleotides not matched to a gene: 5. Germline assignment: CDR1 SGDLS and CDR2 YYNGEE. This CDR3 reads CASSVLAGVGNEQFF. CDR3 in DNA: TGTGCCAGCAGCGTACTAGCGGGAGTCGGGAATGAGCAGTTCTTC.

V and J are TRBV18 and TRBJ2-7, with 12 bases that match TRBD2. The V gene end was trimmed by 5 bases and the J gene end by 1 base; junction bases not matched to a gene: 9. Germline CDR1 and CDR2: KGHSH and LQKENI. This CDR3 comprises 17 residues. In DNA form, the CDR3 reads TGTGCCAGCTCATCGACTAGCGGGAGCCCTTCTTCCTACGAGCAGTACTTC. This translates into CASSSTSGSPSSYEQYF.

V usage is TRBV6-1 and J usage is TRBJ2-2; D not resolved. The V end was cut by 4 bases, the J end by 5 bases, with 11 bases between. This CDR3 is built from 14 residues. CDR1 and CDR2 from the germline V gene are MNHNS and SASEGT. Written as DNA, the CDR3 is TGTGCCAGCAGTGTGGCCTACGGAACCGGGGAGCTGTTTTTT. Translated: CASSVAYGTGELFF.

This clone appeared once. The CDR3 coding sequence is TGCGCCAGTGGACAGGGGTACGAGGGGGCCAACGTCCTGACTTTC. Its protein is CASGQGYEGANVLTF. J is TRBJ2-6 and V is TRBV5-1; TRBD1 matches at 9 bases. The V and J ends lost 8 bases and 4 bases, in that order; junction bases with no gene match: 7. CDR3 length: 15 amino acids. Looked up from germline, CDR1 is SGHRS and CDR2 is YFSETQ.

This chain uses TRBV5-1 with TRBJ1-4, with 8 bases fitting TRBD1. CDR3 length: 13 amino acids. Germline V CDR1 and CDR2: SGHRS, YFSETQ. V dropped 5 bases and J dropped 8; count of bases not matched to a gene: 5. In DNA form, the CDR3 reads TGCGCCAGCAGAACAGGGGGAAGAGAAAAACTGTTTTTT. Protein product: CASRTGGREKLFF.

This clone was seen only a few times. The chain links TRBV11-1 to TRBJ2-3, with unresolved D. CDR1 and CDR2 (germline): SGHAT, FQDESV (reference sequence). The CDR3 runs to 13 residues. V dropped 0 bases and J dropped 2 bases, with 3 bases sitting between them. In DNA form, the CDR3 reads TGTGCCAGCAGCTTAGCCTACACAGATACGCAGTATTTT. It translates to CASSLAYTDTQYF.

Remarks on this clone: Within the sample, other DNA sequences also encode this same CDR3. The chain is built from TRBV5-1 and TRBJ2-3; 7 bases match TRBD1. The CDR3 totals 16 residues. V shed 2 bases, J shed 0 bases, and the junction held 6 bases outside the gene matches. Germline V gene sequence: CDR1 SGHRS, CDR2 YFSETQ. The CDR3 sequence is CASSFGDRSSTDTQYF. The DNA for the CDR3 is TGCGCCAGCAGCTTCGGGGACAGATCTAGCACAGATACGCAGTATTTT.

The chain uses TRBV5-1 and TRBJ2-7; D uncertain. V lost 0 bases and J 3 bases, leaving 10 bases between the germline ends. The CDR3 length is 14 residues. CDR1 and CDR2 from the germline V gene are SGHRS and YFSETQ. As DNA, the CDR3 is TGCGCCAGCAGCTTGGCCTTTGCCAACTACGAGCAGTACTTC. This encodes CASSLAFANYEQYF.

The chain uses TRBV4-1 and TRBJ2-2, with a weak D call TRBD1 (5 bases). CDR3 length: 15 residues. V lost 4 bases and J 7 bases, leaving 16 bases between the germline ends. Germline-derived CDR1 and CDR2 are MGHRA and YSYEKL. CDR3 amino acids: CASSPLQGPGGELFF. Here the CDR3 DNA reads TGCGCCAGCAGCCCCTTGCAGGGTCCGGGCGGGGAGCTGTTTTTT.

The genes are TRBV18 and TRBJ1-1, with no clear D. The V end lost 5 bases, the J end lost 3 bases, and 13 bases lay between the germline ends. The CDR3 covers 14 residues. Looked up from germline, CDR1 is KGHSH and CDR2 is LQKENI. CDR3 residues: CASSRAGWDTEAFF. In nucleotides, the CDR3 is TGTGCCAGCTCAAGGGCAGGATGGGACACTGAAGCTTTCTTT.

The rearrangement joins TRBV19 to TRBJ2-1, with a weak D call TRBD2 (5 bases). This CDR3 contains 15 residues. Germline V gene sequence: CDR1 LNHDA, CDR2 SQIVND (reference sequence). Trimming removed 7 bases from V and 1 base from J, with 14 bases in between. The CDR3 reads CASKEARNSYNEQFF. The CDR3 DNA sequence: TGTGCCAGTAAGGAGGCTCGAAATTCCTACAATGAGCAGTTCTTC.

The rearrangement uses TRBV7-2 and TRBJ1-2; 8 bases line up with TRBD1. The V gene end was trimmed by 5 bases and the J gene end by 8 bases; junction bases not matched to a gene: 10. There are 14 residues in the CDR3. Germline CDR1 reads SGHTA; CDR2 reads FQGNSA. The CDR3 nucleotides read TGTGCCAGCAGCACCTCGGACAGGGCGAAAGGCTACACCTTC. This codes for CASSTSDRAKGYTF.

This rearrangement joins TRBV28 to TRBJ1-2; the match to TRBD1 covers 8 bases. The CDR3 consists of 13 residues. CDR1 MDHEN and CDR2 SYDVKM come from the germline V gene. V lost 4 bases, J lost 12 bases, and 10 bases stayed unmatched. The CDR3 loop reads CASSSPPGGSNTF. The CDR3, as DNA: TGTGCCAGCAGTTCCCCCCCAGGGGGCAGCAACACCTTC.